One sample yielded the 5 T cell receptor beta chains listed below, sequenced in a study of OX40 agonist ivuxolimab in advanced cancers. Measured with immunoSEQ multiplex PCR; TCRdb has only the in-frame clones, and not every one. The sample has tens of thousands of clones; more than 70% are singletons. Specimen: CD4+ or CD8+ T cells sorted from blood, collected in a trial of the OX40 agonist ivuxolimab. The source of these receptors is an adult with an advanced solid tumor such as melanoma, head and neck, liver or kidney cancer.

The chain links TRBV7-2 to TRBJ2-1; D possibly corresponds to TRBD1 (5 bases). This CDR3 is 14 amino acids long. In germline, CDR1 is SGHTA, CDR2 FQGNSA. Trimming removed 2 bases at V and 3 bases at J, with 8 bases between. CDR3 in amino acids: CASSLRQGYNEQFF. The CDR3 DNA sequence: TGTGCCAGCAGCTTACGGCAGGGCTACAATGAGCAGTTCTTC.

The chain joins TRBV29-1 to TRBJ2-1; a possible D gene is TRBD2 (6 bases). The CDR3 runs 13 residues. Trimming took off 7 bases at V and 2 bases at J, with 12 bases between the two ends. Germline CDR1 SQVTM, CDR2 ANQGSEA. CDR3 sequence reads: CSGRGSPYNEQFF. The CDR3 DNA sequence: TGCAGCGGTCGGGGGTCCCCCTACAATGAGCAGTTCTTC.

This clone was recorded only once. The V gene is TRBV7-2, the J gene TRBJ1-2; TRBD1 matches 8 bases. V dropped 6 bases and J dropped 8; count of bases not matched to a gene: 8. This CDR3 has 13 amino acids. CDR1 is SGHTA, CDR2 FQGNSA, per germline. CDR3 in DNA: TGTGCCAGCAGGTCGGACAGGGCGGGAGGCTACACCTTC. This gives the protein CASRSDRAGGYTF.

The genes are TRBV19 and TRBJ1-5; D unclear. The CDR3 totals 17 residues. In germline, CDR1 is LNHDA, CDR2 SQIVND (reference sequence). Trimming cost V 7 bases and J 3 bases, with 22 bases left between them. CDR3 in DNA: TGTGCCAGTAAAGGAGATCATGAGGGCAGGATCAATCAGCCCCAGCATTTT. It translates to CASKGDHEGRINQPQHF. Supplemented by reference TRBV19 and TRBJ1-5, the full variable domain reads DGGITQSPKYLFRKEGQNVTLSCEQNLNHDAMYWYRQDPGQGLRLIYYSQIVNDFQKGDIAEGYSVSREKKESFPLTVTSAQKNPTAFYLCASKGDHEGRINQPQHFGDGTRLSIL.

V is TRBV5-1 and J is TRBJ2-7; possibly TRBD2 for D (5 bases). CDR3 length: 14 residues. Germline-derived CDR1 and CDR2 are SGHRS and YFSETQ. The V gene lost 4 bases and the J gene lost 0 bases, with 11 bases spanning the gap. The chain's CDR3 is CASSEGPGSYEQYV. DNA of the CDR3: TGCGCCAGCAGCGAGGGCCCGGGCTCCTACGAGCAGTACGTC.